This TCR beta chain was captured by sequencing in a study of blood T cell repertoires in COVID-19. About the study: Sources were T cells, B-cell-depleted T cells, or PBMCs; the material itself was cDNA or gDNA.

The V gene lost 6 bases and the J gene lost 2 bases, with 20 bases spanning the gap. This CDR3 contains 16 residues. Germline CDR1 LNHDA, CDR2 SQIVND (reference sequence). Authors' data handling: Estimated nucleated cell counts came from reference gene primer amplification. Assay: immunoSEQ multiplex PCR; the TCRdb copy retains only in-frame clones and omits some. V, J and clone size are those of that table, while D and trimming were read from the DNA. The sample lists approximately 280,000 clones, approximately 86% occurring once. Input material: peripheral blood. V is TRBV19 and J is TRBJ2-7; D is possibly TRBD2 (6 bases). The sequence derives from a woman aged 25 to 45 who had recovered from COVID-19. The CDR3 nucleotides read TGTGCCAGTAGCCTACTCTACCCACGCGGGACCTACGAGCAGTACTTC. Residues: CASSLLYPRGTYEQYF.